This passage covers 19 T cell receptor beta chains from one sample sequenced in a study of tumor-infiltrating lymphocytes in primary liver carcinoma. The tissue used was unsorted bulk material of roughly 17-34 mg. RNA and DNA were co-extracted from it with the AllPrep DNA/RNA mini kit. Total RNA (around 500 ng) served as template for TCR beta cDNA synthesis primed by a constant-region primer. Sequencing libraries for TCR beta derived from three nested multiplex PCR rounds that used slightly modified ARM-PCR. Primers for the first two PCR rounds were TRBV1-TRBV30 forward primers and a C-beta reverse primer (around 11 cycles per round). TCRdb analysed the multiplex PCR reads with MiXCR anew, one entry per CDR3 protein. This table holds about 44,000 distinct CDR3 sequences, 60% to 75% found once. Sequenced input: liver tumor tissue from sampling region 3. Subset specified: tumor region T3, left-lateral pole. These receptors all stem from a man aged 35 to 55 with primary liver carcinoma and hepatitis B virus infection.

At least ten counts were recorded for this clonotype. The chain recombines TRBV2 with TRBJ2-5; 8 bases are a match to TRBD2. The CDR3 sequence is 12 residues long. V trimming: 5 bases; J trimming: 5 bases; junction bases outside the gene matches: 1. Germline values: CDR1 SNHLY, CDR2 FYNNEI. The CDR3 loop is CASSPGGETQYF. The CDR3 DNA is TGTGCCAGCAGTCCGGGGGGGGAGACCCAGTACTTC.

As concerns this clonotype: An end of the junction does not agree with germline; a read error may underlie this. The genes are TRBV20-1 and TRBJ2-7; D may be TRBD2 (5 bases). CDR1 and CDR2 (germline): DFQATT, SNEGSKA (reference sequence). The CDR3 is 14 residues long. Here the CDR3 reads CSASDLATDYEQCF. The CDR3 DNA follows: TGCAGTGCTTCGGACCTGGCCACAGACTACGAGCAGTGCTTC.

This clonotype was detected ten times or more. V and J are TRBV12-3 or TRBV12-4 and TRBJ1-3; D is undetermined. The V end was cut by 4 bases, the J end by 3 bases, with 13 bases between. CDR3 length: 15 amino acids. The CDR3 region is CASSSLRPFGNTIYF. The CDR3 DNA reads TGTGCCAGCAGTTCCCTCCGTCCATTTGGAAACACCATATATTTT.

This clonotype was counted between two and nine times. The CDR3 here is CDVDGNSYNEQFF. CDR3 nucleotide sequence: TGCGACGTTGACGGTAACTCCTACAATGAGCAGTTCTTC. V and J are TRBV29-1 and TRBJ2-1; D call uncertain. The CDR3 runs to 13 residues. CDR1 and CDR2 (germline): SQVTM, ANQGSEA.

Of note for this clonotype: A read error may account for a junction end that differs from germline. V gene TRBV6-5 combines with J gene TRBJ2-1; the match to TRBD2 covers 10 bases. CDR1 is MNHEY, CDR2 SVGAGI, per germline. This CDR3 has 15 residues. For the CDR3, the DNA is TGTGCCAGCGGTTACGGACTAGCGGACTCCTCATGGCAGTTCTTC. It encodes CASGYGLADSSWQFF.

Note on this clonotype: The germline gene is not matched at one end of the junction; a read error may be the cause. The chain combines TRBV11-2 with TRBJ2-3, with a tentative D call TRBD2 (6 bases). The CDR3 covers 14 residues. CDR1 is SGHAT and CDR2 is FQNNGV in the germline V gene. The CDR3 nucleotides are TGTGCCTGCAGCTTAACCGGGGGATCAGATACGCAGTATTTT. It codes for CACSLTGGSDTQYF.

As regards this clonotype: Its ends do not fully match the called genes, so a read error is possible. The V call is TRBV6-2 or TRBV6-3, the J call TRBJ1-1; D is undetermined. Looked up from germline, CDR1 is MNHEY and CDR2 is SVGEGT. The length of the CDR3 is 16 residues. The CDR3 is CTSSYYSRAEETEAFF. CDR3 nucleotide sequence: TGTACCAGTAGTTACTATTCCCGGGCAGAAGAGACTGAAGCTTTCTTT.

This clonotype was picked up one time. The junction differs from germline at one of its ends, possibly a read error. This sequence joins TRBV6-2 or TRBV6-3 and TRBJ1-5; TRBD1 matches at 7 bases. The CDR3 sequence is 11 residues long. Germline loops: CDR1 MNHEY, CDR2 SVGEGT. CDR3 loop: CVGSMGQPPHF. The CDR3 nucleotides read TGTGTCGGCAGCATGGGACAGCCCCCGCATTTT.

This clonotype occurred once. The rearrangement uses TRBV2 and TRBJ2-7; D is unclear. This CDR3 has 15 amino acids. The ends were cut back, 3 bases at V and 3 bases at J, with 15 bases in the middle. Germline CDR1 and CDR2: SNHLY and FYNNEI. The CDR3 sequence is CASSDLRSLFYEQYF. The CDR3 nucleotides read TGTGCCAGCAGTGATCTCAGGTCGCTCTTCTACGAGCAGTACTTC.

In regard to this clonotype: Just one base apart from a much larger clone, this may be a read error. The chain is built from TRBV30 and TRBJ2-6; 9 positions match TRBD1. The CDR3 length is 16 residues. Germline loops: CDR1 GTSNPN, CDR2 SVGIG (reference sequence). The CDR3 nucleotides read TGTGCCTCCGACAGGGGGGCCACTTCTGGGGCCAACATCCTGACTTTC. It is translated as CASDRGATSGANILTF.

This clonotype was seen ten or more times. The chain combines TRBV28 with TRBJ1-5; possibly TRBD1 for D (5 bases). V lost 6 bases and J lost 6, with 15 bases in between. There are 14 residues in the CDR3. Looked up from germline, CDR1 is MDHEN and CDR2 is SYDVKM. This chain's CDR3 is CASSRGDLGQPQHF. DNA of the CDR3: TGTGCCAGCAGCCGCGGGGACCTGGGTCAGCCCCAGCATTTT.

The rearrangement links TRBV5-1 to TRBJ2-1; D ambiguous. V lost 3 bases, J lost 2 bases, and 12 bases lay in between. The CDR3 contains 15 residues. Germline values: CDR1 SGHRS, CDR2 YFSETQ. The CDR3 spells CASSSDMSPYNEQFF. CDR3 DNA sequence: TGCGCCAGCAGCTCCGACATGAGCCCCTACAATGAGCAGTTCTTC.

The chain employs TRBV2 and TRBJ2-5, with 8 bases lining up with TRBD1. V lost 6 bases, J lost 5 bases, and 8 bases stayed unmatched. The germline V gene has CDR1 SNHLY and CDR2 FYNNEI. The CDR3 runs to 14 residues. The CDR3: CASSGQGGTETQYF. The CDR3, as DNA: TGTGCCAGCAGCGGACAGGGCGGTACGGAGACCCAGTACTTC.

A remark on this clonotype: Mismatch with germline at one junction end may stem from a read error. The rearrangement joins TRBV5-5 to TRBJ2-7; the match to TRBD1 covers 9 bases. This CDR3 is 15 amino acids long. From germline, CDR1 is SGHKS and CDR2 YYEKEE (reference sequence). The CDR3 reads CTSSWAETGGYEQYF. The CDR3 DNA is TGTACCAGCAGCTGGGCCGAGACAGGGGGTTACGAGCAGTACTTC. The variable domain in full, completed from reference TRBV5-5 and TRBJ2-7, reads DAGVTQSPTHLIKTRGQQVTLRCSPISGHKSVSWYQQVLGQGPQFIFQYYEKEERGRGNFPDRFSARQFPNYSSELNVNALLLGDSALYLCTSSWAETGGYEQYFGPGTRLTVT.

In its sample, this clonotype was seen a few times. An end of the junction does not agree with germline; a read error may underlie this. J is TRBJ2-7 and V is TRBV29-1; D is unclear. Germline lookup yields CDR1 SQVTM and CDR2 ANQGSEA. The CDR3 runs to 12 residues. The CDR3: CSSWLNSVEQHF. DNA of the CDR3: TGCAGCTCTTGGCTGAATTCGGTAGAGCAGCACTTC.

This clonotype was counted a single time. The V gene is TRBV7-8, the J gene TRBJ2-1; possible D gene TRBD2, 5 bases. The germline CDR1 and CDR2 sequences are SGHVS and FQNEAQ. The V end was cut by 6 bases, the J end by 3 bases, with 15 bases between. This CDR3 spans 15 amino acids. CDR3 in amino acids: CASRPASGFYNEQFF. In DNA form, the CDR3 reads TGTGCCAGCAGACCTGCAAGCGGTTTCTACAATGAGCAGTTCTTC.

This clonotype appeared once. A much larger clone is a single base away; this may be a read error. The CDR3 region has the DNA TGCAGTGCTACCACCGCGGGGGCAAACACAGATACGCAGTATTTT. This codes for CSATTAGANTDTQYF. The gene calls are TRBV20-1 and TRBJ2-3, with a possible D match to TRBD2 (7 bases). Trimming removed 4 bases from V and 2 bases from J, with 16 bases in between. CDR3 length: 15 residues. Germline V gene lookup returns CDR1 DFQATT and CDR2 SNEGSKA (reference sequence).

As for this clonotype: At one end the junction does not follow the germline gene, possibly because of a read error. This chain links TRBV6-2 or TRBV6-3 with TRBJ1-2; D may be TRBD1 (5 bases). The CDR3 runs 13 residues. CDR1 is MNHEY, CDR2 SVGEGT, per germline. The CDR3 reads CTSCDRDALGYTF. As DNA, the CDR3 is TGTACCAGCTGTGATCGGGACGCCCTAGGCTACACCTTC.

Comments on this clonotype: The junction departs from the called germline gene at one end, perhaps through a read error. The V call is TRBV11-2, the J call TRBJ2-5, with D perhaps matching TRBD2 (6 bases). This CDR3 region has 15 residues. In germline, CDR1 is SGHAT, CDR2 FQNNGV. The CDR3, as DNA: TGTGCCAGCAGCCCTCAACTAGCTCCTGAAGTGACCCAGTGCTTC. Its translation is CASSPQLAPEVTQCF.